Within the sample, the clone carrying this TCR beta chain is medium-sized. The data are from a study of blood T cell repertoires in COVID-19. In the study overall: The study drew acute and convalescent COVID-19 samples from the United States, Italy and Spain. From T cells, B-cell-depleted T cells, or PBMCs came the material, which was cDNA or gDNA.

As handled by the study authors: From reference gene primer amplification, estimates of nucleated cell counts were derived. Method: immunoSEQ multiplex PCR; TCRdb's copy keeps in-frame clones and lacks some. The V and J calls and clone size were taken over from that table, and D and trimming were inferred from the DNA. The sample includes about 11,000 clones, roughly four fifths of them seen just once. From germline, CDR1 is SQVTM and CDR2 ANQGSEA. With 4 bases removed from V and 1 base from J, the gap between germline ends came to 7 bases. The CDR3 has 12 residues. The chain combines TRBV29-1 with TRBJ1-1; no firm D call. The sequence was collected from a man aged 50 to 59 with active COVID-19. Material: peripheral blood. CDR3 amino acids: CSVAAGNTEAFF. In DNA, the CDR3 is TGCAGCGTTGCGGCAGGGAACACTGAAGCTTTCTTT.